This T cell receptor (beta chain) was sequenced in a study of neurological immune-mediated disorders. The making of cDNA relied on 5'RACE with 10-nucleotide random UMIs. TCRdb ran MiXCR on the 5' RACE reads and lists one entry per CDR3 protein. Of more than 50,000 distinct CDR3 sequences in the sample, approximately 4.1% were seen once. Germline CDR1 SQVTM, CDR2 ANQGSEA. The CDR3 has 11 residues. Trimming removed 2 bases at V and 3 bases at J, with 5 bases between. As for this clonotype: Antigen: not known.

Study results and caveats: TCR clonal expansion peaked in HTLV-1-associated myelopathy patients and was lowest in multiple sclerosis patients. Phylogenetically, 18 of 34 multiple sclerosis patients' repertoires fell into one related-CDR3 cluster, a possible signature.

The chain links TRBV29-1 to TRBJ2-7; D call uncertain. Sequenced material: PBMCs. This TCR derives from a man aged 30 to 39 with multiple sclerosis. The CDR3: CSVEKDYEQYF. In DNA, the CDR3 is TGCAGCGTTGAAAAGGACTACGAGCAGTACTTC.